The clone carrying this T cell receptor beta chain appeared a single time. What it binds is unknown. The sample is drawn from a study of PD-1 blockade in mismatch repair-deficient tumors. Whole-study context: Patients had roughly twelve mismatch repair-deficient cancer types, all previously treated and progressing. Study-level points and caveats: Tumor-resident clones, often undetectable pretreatment in blood, expanded then contracted after pembrolizumab.

Trimming removed 0 bases from V and 3 bases from J, with 8 bases in between. CDR1 PRHDT and CDR2 FYEKMQ come from the germline V gene (reference sequence). This CDR3 comprises 15 residues. The TCR-sequenced patients were a few responders to pembrolizumab. Profiled with immunoSEQ multiplex PCR; TCRdb holds only in-frame clones, not every one. The sample lists over 100,000 clones, about 80% occurring once. The rearrangement uses TRBV13 and TRBJ2-2; D is unclear. The sequence derives from an adult with mismatch repair-deficient cancer. Sample: peripheral blood, taken 60 weeks after starting pembrolizumab. CDR3 protein: CASSLGRADTGELFF. The DNA for the CDR3 is TGTGCCAGCAGCTTAGGCCGGGCAGACACCGGGGAGCTGTTTTTT. The full variable domain, with the rest looked up from reference TRBV13 and TRBJ2-2, is AAGVIQSPRHLIKEKRETATLKCYPIPRHDTVYWYQQGPGQDPQFLISFYEKMQSDKGSIPDRFSAQQFSDYHSELNMSSLELGDSALYFCASSLGRADTGELFFGEGSRLTVL.